Only a few counts were recorded for the clone carrying this T cell receptor beta chain. The data stem from a study of blood T cell repertoires in COVID-19. Background on the study: The United States, Italy and Spain were the sources of the acute and convalescent COVID-19 samples.

Those enrolled in Seattle joined during active infection and were followed longitudinally afterward. Trimming left V 4 bases short and J 9 bases short, with 19 bases between. CDR3 length: 16 residues. The germline V gene encodes CDR1 WSHSY and CDR2 SAAADI. Profiled with immunoSEQ multiplex PCR; TCRdb holds only in-frame clones, not every one. The table records some 76,000 clones, less than 90% of them present only once. The V and J genes are TRBV10-2 and TRBJ1-6; D uncertain. The source is a man aged 45-65 years with COVID-19, enrolled during active disease. The source material was peripheral blood. CDR3 sequence reads: CASSGGGVGLASPLHF. The CDR3 DNA reads as TGCGCCAGCAGTGGCGGAGGCGTCGGGTTGGCTTCACCCCTCCACTTT.